A single TCR beta chain is shown here with its context. Antigen: not known. The data belong to a study of T cell responses to AZD1222 COVID-19 vaccine. Profiling relied on immunoSEQ multiplex PCR, and the TCRdb table lists in-frame clones only, not all of them. Among nearly 90,000 clones listed, over 75% were seen once. This CDR3 spans 14 amino acids. Trimming removed 0 bases at V and 3 bases at J, with 8 bases between. In germline, CDR1 is MGHRA, CDR2 YSYEKL. Findings of the study overall: Repertoire sampling was restricted to post-peak T cell response timepoints. It should be noted that donors were predominantly white British and more often female, and clonal diversity was possibly underestimated.

V usage is TRBV4-1 and J usage is TRBJ1-2; no firm D call. The TCR comes from an adult who received the AZD1222 COVID-19 vaccine. This material consisted of peripheral blood, taken 28 days after the second AZD1222 dose. This CDR3 is CASSQDDTHYGYTF. The CDR3 DNA reads as TGCGCCAGCAGCCAAGATGACACGCACTATGGCTACACCTTC.